The T cell receptor beta chain described here comes from a study of cytomegalovirus exposure and HLA in healthy donors. This clone was counted once. The V gene end was trimmed by 0 bases and the J gene end by 8 bases; junction bases not matched to a gene: 5. CDR1 and CDR2 (germline): SGHNT, YYREEE (reference sequence). The CDR3 totals 15 residues. PCR employed 60 Vbeta and 13 Jbeta primers. TCRdb's table, derived via immunoSEQ multiplex PCR, lists solely in-frame clones and lacks some. Of around 170,000 clones detected, over 70% appear once; the ten largest clones hold 3.8%. The rearrangement links TRBV5-4 to TRBJ2-1, with 10 bases fitting TRBD2. The sequenced material came from PBMCs. The sequence was obtained from a man in his fifties or sixties in good health and CMV-seronegative. The CDR3 sequence is CASSLELAGMDEQFF. The CDR3 DNA is TGTGCCAGCAGCTTGGAACTAGCGGGGATGGATGAGCAGTTCTTC.